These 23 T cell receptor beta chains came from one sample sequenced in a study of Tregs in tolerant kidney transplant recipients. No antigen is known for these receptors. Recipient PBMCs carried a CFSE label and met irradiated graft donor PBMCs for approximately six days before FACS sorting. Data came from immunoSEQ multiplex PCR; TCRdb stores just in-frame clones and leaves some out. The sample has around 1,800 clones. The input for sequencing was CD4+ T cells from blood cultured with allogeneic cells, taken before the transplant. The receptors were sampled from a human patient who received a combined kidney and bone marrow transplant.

CDR3 region: CAIRANTRTSSNNEQFF. The CDR3 DNA, read in part, is TGTGCCATCAGAGCAAACACCCGGACATCTTCTAACAATGAG. This chain connects TRBV10-3 to TRBJ2-1, with D possibly matching TRBD1 (5 bases). The read ends 3 residues early relative to the CDR3; the germline J gene fills the gap. The CDR3 sequence is 17 residues long. Per germline, CDR1 ENHRY and CDR2 SYGVKD. V lost 6 bases and J 5 bases, leaving 23 bases between the germline ends.

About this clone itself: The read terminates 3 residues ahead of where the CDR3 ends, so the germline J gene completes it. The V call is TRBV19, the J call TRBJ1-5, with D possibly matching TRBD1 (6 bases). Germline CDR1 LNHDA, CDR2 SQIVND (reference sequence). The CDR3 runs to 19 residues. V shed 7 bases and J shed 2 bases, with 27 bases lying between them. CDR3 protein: CASIGWGGRQGHGNQPQHF. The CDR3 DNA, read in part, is TGTGCCAGTATTGGGTGGGGGGGGCGTCAGGGTCATGGCAATCAGCCC. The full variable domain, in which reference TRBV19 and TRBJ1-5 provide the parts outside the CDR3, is DGGITQSPKYLFRKEGQNVTLSCEQNLNHDAMYWYRQDPGQGLRLIYYSQIVNDFQKGDIAEGYSVSREKKESFPLTVTSAQKNPTAFYLCASIGWGGRQGHGNQPQHFGDGTRLSIL.

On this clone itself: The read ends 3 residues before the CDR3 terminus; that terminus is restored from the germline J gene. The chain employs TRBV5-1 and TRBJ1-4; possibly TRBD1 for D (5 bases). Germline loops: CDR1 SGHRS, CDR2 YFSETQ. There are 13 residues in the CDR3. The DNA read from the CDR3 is TGCGCCAGCGGCCCGGACATTAATTCACCA. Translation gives CASGPDINSP. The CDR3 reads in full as CASGPDINSPLFF.

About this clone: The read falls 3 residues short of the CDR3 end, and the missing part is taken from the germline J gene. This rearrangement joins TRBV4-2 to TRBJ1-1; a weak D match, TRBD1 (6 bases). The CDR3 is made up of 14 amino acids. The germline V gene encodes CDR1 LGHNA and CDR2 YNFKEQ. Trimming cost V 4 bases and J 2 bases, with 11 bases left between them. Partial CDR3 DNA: TGTGCCAGCAGCCGCAGGACAGCTAACACTGAA. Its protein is CASSRRTANTE. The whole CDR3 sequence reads CASSRRTANTEAFF.

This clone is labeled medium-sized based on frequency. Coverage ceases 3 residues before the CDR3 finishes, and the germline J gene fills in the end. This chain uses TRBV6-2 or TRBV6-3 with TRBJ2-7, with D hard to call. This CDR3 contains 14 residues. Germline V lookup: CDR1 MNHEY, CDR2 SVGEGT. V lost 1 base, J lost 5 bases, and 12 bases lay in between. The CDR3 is CASSYWALFDEQYF. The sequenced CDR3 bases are TGTGCCAGCAGTTACTGGGCCCTGTTCGACGAG.

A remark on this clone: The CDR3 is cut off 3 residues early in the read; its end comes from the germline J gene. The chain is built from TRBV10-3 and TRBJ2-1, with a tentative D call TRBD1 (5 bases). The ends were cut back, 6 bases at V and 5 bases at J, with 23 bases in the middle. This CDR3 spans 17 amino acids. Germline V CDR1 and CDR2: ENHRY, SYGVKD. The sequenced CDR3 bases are TGTGCCATCAGAGCAAACACCTGGACATCTTCTAACAATGAG. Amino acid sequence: CAIRANTWTSSNNE. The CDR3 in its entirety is CAIRANTWTSSNNEQFF.

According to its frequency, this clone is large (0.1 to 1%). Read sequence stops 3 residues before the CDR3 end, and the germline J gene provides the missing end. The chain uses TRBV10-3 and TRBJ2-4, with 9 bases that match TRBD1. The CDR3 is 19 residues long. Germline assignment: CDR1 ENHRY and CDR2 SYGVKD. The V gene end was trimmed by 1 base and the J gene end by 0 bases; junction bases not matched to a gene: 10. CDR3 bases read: TGTGCCATCAGTGAGTACGCCGGGACAGGGAAACTAGCCAAAAACATT. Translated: CAISEYAGTGKLAKNI. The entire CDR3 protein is CAISEYAGTGKLAKNIQYF.

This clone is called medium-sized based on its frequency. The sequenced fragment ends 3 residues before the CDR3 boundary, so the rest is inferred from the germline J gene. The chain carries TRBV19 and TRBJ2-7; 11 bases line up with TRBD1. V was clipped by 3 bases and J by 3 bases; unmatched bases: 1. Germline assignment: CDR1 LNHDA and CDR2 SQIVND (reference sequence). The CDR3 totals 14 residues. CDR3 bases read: TGTGCCAGTAGTATGGGGACAGGGGGCTACGAG. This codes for CASSMGTGGYE. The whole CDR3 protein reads CASSMGTGGYEQYF. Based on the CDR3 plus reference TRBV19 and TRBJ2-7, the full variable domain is DGGITQSPKYLFRKEGQNVTLSCEQNLNHDAMYWYRQDPGQGLRLIYYSQIVNDFQKGDIAEGYSVSREKKESFPLTVTSAQKNPTAFYLCASSMGTGGYEQYFGPGTRLTVT.

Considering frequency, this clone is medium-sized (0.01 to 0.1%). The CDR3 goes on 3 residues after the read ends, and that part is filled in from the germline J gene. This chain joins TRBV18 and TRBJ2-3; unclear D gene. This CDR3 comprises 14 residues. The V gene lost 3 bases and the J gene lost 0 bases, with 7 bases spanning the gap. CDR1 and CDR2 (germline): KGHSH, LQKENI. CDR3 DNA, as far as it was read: TGTGCCAGCTCACCCTCCGGGAGCACAGATACG. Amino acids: CASSPSGSTDT. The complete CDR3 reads CASSPSGSTDTQYF.

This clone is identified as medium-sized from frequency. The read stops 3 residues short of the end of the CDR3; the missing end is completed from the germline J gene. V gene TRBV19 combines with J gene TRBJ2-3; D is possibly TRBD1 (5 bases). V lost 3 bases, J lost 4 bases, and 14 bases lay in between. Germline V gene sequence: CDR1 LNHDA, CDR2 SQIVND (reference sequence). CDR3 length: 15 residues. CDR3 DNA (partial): TGTGCCAGTAGTATCCAGGGTTCGGGCCCAGATACG. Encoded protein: CASSIQGSGPDT. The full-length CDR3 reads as CASSIQGSGPDTQYF. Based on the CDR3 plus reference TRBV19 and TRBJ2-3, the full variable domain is DGGITQSPKYLFRKEGQNVTLSCEQNLNHDAMYWYRQDPGQGLRLIYYSQIVNDFQKGDIAEGYSVSREKKESFPLTVTSAQKNPTAFYLCASSIQGSGPDTQYFGPGTRLTVL.

The covered CDR3 bases are TGTGCCAGCAGCCAAGATCTTCAGAACGAG. It is translated as CASSQDLQNE. The complete CDR3 sequence is CASSQDLQNEQYF. The gene calls are TRBV3-1 (or the pseudogene TRBV3-2) and TRBJ2-7; D not certain. The CDR3 end lies 3 residues beyond the end of the read and is filled in from the germline J gene. V lost 0 bases, J lost 5 bases, and 8 bases lay in between. This CDR3 has 13 residues. The germline V gene encodes CDR1 LGHDT and CDR2 YNNKEL (reference sequence).

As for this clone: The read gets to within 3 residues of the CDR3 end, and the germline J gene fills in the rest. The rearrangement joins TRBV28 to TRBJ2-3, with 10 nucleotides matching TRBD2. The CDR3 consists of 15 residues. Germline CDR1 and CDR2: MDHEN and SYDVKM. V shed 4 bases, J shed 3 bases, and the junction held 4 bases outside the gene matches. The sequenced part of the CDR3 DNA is TGTGCCAGCAGTTCAAGCGGGAGGGCGACAGATACG. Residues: CASSSSGRATDT. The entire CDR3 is CASSSSGRATDTQYF.

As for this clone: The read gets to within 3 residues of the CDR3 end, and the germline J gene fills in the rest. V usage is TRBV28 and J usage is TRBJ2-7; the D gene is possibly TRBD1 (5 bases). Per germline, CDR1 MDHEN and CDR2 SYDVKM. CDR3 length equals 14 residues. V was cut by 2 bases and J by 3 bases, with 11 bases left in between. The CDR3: CASSLAGARYEQYF. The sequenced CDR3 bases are TGTGCCAGCAGTTTAGCTGGGGCGCGCTACGAG.

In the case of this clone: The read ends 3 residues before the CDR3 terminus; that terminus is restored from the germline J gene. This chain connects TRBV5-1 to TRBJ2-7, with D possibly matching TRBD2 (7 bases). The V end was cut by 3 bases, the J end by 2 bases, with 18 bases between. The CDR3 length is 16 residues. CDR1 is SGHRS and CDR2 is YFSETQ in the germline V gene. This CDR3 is CASSSGGLPDPYEQYF. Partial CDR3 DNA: TGCGCCAGCAGCTCCGGGGGGCTTCCGGACCCCTACGAG. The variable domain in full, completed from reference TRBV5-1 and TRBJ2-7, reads KAGVTQTPRYLIKTRGQQVTLSCSPISGHRSVSWYQQTPGQGLQFLFEYFSETQRNKGNFPGRFSGRQFSNSRSEMNVSTLELGDSALYLCASSSGGLPDPYEQYFGPGTRLTVT.

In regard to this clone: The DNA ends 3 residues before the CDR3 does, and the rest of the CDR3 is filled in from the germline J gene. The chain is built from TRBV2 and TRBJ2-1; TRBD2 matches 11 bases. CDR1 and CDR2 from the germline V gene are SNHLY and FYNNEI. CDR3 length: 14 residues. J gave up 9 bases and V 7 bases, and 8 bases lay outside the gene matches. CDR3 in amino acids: CASNRVAGGREQFF. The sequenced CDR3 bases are TGTGCCAGCAACCGGGTAGCGGGGGGGCGTGAG.

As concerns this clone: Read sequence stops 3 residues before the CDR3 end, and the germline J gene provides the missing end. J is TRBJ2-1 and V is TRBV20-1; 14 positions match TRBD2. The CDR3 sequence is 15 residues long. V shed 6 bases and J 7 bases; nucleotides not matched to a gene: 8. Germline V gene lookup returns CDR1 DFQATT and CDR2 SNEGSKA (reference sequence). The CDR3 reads CSASGTSGRGNEQFF. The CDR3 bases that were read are TGCAGTGCCTCGGGGACTAGCGGGAGAGGGAATGAG.

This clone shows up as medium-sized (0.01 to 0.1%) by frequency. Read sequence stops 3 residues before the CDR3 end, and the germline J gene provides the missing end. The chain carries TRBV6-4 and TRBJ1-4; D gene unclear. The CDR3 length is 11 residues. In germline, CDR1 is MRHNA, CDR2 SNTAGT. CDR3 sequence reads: CASSDFLRLFF. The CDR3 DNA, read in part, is TGTGCCAGCAGTGACTTCCTCCGA.

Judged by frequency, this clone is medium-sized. The sequenced CDR3 bases are TGTGCTAGTGGTCCCACCCCGGGGGGGCTGGGAGATACG. This codes for CASGPTPGGLGDT. The whole CDR3 region reads CASGPTPGGLGDTQYF. The chain joins TRBV12-5 to TRBJ2-3; 8 bases align to TRBD2. The observed sequence ends 3 residues before the CDR3 terminus, with the missing tail filled in from the germline J gene. This CDR3 spans 16 amino acids. Trimming removed 5 bases from V and 5 bases from J; junction bases left unmatched: 12. Germline values: CDR1 LGHNT, CDR2 FRNRAP. Complete variable domain (other parts from reference TRBV12-5 and TRBJ2-3): DARVTQTPRHKVTEMGQEVTMRCQPILGHNTVFWYRQTMMQGLELLAYFRNRAPLDDSGMPKDRFSAEMPDATLATLKIQPSEPRDSAVYFCASGPTPGGLGDTQYFGPGTRLTVL.

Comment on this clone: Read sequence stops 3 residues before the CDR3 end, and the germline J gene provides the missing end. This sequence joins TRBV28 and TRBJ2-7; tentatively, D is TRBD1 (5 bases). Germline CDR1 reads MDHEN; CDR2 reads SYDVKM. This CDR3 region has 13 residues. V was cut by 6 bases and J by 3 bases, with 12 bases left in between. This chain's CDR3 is CASRRQGGYEQYF. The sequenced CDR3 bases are TGTGCCAGCAGAAGGCAGGGTGGCTACGAG.

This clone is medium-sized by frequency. CDR3 DNA (partial): TGCGCCAGCAGTTCTAGGGACAGGGGAGGAGAAAAA. It yields the protein CASSSRDRGGEK. The full CDR3 is CASSSRDRGGEKLFF. The chain joins TRBV5-1 to TRBJ1-4, with 10 bases that match TRBD1. The sequenced fragment ends 3 residues before the CDR3 boundary, so the rest is inferred from the germline J gene. The junction had 9 bases not matched to a gene; V was cut back by 5 bases and J by 8 bases. There are 15 residues in the CDR3. Germline-derived CDR1 and CDR2 are SGHRS and YFSETQ.

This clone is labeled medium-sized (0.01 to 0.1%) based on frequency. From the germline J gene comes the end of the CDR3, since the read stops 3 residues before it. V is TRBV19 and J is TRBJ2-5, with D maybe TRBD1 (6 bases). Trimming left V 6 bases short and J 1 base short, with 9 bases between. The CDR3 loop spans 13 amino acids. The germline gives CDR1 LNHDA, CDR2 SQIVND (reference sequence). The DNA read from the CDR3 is TGTGCCAGTAGGAGGGGGTTCCAAGAGACC. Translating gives CASRRGFQET. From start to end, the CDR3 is CASRRGFQETQYF.

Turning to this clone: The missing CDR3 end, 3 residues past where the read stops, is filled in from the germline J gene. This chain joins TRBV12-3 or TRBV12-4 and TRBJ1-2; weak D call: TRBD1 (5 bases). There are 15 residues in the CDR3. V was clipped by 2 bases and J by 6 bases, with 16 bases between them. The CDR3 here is CASSLLLQGLHGYTF. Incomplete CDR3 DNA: TGTGCCAGCAGTTTATTACTTCAGGGACTCCATGGC.

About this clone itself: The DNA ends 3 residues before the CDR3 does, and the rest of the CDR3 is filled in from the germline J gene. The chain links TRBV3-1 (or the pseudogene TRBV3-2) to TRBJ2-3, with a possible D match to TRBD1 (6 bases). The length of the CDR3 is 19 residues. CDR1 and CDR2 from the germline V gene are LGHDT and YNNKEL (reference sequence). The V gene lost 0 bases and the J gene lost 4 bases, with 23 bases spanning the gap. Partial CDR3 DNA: TGTGCCAGCAGCCAAGATTGGGCCCTCTCAGGGGAATTCGCAGATACG. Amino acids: CASSQDWALSGEFADT. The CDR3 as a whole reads CASSQDWALSGEFADTQYF.